The T cell receptor (beta chain) under discussion was sequenced for a study of cytomegalovirus exposure and HLA in healthy donors (dated by TCRdb to 2017 to 2019). As for the study more broadly: An earlier analysis of approximately 640 of the donors reported roughly 270 Gb of sequence data and around 120 million unique TCR beta sequences from 150 million to 200 million T cells. An early release covering some 640 HLA-typed donors comprised 250 to 350 gigabases of sequencing data and around 85 million unique TCR sequences. Among the roughly 410 genotyped donors, more than 70% belonged to the genetic ancestry cluster associated with self-reported Caucasian donors. The aim of the study was to test whether cataloging public T cell receptors could identify signatures of past pathogen exposure. Using immunosequencing, the study profiled T cell repertoires from about 620 subjects and related those repertoires to cytomegalovirus serostatus. In addition to the first cohort of around 670 subjects, a separate validation cohort of some 120 different subjects was used. To predict cytomegalovirus infection status, the study combined high-throughput TCR immunosequencing, statistical association of individual TCRs with disease status, and machine learning. A later analysis re-analyzed previously published TCR beta repertoires from approximately 700 donors and added high-resolution HLA genotyping to study TCR occurrence patterns. The later analysis used no new phenotypic data to find candidate immune exposures, relying instead on TCR beta sequences and their occurrence across donors. To decide whether each TCR beta V gene segment behaved as functional or pseudogenic, an earlier analysis of some 600 of the donors relied on high-throughput TCR beta sequencing. Donor age, sex, ethnicity and CMV serostatus were compiled together with the repertoire data. A later genetic analysis used genome-wide SNP genotypes for about 55% of the 666 donors, treating that subset as a discovery cohort. All discovery cohort repertoires had been generated using a single sequencing platform. HLA typing covered class I and class II loci at four-digit resolution. Typing coverage varied by locus: about 620-640 donors for A, B, C, DRB1 and DQB1; approximately 500 for DQA1; over 600 for DPA1; 400 to 480 for DPB1. Roughly 5 DR-DQ haplotypes were handled as single units for association and clustering, since linkage in the cohort was strong. Among about 400 genotyped donors of the cohort, an average of approximately 200,000 unique TCR beta nucleotide sequences was sequenced per donor, of which about 20% were non-productive.

Comments on this clone: Its binding antigen is unknown. Per-nucleotide qualities are absent, and no much larger clonotype sits a single base away.

The cohort was made up of approximately 670 healthy bone marrow donors. All cohort members were sampled while nominally healthy, although unrecorded immune exposures were likely present. The donor tested CMV seronegative, placing the donor among the roughly 350 seronegative members of the cohort. Each donor provided a peripheral blood sample, and peripheral blood mononuclear cells were used for TCR beta sequencing. Genomic DNA was extracted from the blood cell samples with the Qiagen DNeasy Blood Extraction Kit. The library came from the immunoSEQ multiplex PCR assay. The multiplex PCR relied on a mix of 60 forward primers for TCR Vbeta segments and 13 reverse primers for TCR Jbeta segments. The CDR3 region of rearranged TCR beta genes was amplified from genomic DNA by a multiplex PCR assay. Amplified TCR beta libraries were sequenced as 87-base-pair reads on the Illumina HiSeq System. The paper's processing steps were these. In a later analysis, tens of millions of unique TCR beta chains were counted across the approximately 670 repertoires, and roughly 11 million of these chains were shared by at least two donors. Raw reads were error-corrected and collapsed into unique sequences with a nearest-neighbor algorithm that merged closely related sequences to remove PCR and sequencing errors. To assign V, D and J gene segments, CDR3 sequences were aligned to IMGT reference sequences. Each retained sequence needed at least a six-nucleotide match to both a V gene segment and a J gene segment. A rearrangement was called productive if the CDR3 had no stop codons and remained in frame with V and J, and every other rearrangement was called non-productive. Following IMGT convention, CDR3 was defined as the stretch from the second conserved V-encoded cysteine up to the conserved J-encoded phenylalanine. The earlier analysis of about 500 of the donors excluded sequences that lacked an unambiguous match to a single V gene segment. An earlier analysis of just under 600 of the donors called V segments functional above 56.7% productive rearrangements and segregating when the between-donor standard deviation exceeded 5%. To diagnose cytomegalovirus status from the catalog of TCR beta chain sequences, a statistical classification framework was built. V and J gene assignment, in a later analysis, came from comparing TCR nucleotide sequences with IMGT/GENE-DB human TR gene sequences. Using the TCRdist pipeline, a later analysis assigned CDR3 sequences along with most-parsimonious VDJ recombination scenarios. A later analysis defined each TCR beta chain by its CDR3 amino acid sequence plus V-gene family, and excluded reads lacking a unique V-gene family. As a way to deal with suspected cross-contamination and a sequencing artifact, a later analysis dropped under 600 nucleotide sequences that were highly shared and had low generation probability. In a later analysis, a clonal expansion index was calculated for each public chain from normalized within-repertoire ranks of inferred template counts. A later analysis computed generation probabilities with a VDJ recombination model fitted to out-of-frame rearrangements, and checked the results against IGoR. In a later analysis, TCR-TCR, TCR-HLA and TCR-CMV co-occurrence was scored with hypergeometric tests, and a repertoire-size bias correction was applied to TCR pairs. A later analysis estimated false discovery rates by permuting HLA or CMV assignments 20 times. In a later analysis, co-occurring TCRs were grouped with DBSCAN, and TCRdist sequence similarity was added when clustering was performed within HLA-allele-positive subsets. Repertoires with fewer than 30,000 or more than 120,000 public chains, plus five repertoires with anomalous nucleotide sharing, were excluded from co-occurrence clustering. TCRdb holds this immuneACCESS table with in-frame rearrangements only. Some clones are missing; in checked studies, unresolved V genes explain under half, and the rest has no known cause. That table furnishes V, J and clone size, whereas the DNA furnished D and trimming. This sample has about 200,000 clones in its table, and about three quarters of those were observed once. The ten largest account for around 0.99% of the sample.

CDR1 and CDR2 were assigned from the germline V gene (reference sequence) as LNHDA and SQIVND. A distance of 13 bases separates the germline ends of V and J, which lose 5 bases and 2 bases respectively. The CDR3 spans 14 residues, from the cysteine through the phenylalanine. Just CDR3 DNA is preserved here, 42 bases in frame from base 1. Study-wide findings and limitations: Only TCR beta chains were sequenced in this cohort, and the absence of alpha or paired-chain data limited detectable features. A later genetic analysis reported fewer N-insertions in productive TCRs among donors in an Asian-associated ancestry cluster than the roughly 700-donor mean. Over 15 rarely observed V segments, including chromosome 9 orphons, were excluded from the earlier analysis of some 590 of the donors because counts were too low. Most TCR sequences were observed very rarely across donors, whereas some public TCRs were present in many individuals. Some IMGT-functional V segments, including TRBV6-2 and TRBV6-3, could not be told apart with the 87-base-pair reads, so those segments were excluded. An association between a missense DCLRE1C variant and V-gene and J-gene trimming of TCR beta chains was found in a later genetic analysis and replicated in an independent cohort. The authors suggested that the approach could potentially be generalized to other disease states and immunological phenotypes. The study gave a list of under 200 TCR beta chains associated with cytomegalovirus. HLA typing was unavailable for some donors at each locus, so association tests used only the typed subset. In a later analysis, the rate of TCR association differed among HLA loci, with DRB1 alleles having the most associated TCRs and HLA-C alleles having the fewest. In vitro tests confirmed that a few of the cytomegalovirus-associated TCR beta chains recognize cytomegalovirus antigens. In a later analysis, HLA-associated TCR beta chains showed more clonal expansion and lower generation probabilities than non-associated chains that were equally common. Correlated functional status among segregating V segments might reflect linkage disequilibrium, but an unknown experimental factor could not be ruled out. A cluster of highly shared sequence variants was judged likely to be a technical artifact of the sequencing pipeline. When HLA alleles, especially DR and DQ, strongly co-occurred, TCR associations were difficult to assign to individual alleles. A further reported finding was that TCR beta sequences accurately predicted the HLA-A and HLA-B alleles for most subjects in the first cohort. In a later analysis, several top co-occurrence clusters were reported to appear linked to parvovirus B19, influenza, CMV and Epstein-Barr virus. The only immune exposure information available for the cohort was CMV serostatus. In a later analysis, most CMV-associated TCR beta chains were found to appear HLA-restricted, with HLA associations seemingly driven largely by CMV exposure. Roughly uniform sequencing depth across donors was assumed in presence/absence analyses, although this assumption may not hold. Cytomegalovirus status was reported to be diagnosed by the classifier with high specificity and sensitivity in both the original and validation cohorts. In an earlier analysis of some 640 of the donors, most TCR beta V segments were observed in productive rearrangements about 90% or about 30% of the time, broadly matching IMGT annotations. Specific HLA alleles were associated with 15,000 to 20,000 TCR beta sequences at a false discovery rate of 0.05 in a later analysis.

The sequence was obtained from a woman in her forties in good health and CMV-seronegative. The receptor chain draws on TRBV19 and TRBJ2-7, with TRBD1 perhaps the D gene, on 6 matching bases. The sample was PBMCs. At the DNA level, the sequence is TGTGCCAGTAGTTTTAGGACAGAGCCCTACGAGCAGTACTTC. Its protein product is CASSFRTEPYEQYF.